This T cell receptor beta chain was recovered during a study of PD-L1 blockade in urothelial cancer (dated by TCRdb to the late 2010s). Context from the whole study: All patients started therapy around 2014 and received atezolizumab 1,200 mg intravenously every 3 weeks. In the same patients who had TCR sequencing, pretreatment tumors also underwent whole exome sequencing and RNA sequencing. Pretreatment tumor samples and matched peripheral blood, collected serially before and after atezolizumab treatment, underwent TCR sequencing. Twenty-five of 29 patients were identified as males with urothelial cancer of bladder origin, and a prior smoking history was reported by 18 of 29 patients. The study, an exploratory multi-omic analysis, examined somatic, immune and clinical correlates of response to PD-L1 blockade with atezolizumab in urothelial cancer. Nine or ten patients reached durable clinical benefit, while 15 to 20 patients did not. Blood samples were analyzed at 3 weeks after treatment start (second dose) and at 6 weeks after treatment start. Durable clinical benefit was defined as progression-free survival longer than 6 months, and TCR features were also tested against progression-free and overall survival. Patients had an ECOG performance status of 0 or 1 and had received between 0 and 3 prior chemotherapy regimens. Around 30 patients had pretreatment blood TCR-seq, about 25 had at least one posttreatment blood collection, and about 25 had tumor TCR-seq. Blood samples gave a median of about 130,000 T cells and under 85,000 unique TCRs, with a median clonality of around 0.08. Paper-wide results and their limitations: A pretreatment peripheral blood TCR clonality below the median was linked to improved progression-free and overall survival. Small sample size (n ≈ 29) and many exploratory analyses mean the results are intended to be hypothesis-generating. Greater expansion of tumor-associated TCR clones in peripheral blood 3 weeks after the start of treatment was observed in patients with durable benefit (n of about 20, p = 0.022).

To estimate absolute template abundance from read counts, synthetic TCR analog templates were spiked into each PCR. TCRbeta CDR3 regions were amplified from genomic DNA with bias-controlled V and J gene primers using the immunoSEQ assay. Sequencing of rearranged TCRbeta segments was performed at approximately 20X coverage. On the authors' methods: Sequencing errors were corrected by clustering and CDR3s were annotated against IMGT to assign V, D and J genes. Out-of-frame and stop-codon sequences were excluded, and only productive TCRbeta rearrangements were used in downstream analyses. Clonality was computed as one minus Shannon entropy normalized by the log of the number of unique productive sequences. Fisher's exact test with Benjamini-Hochberg correction, using a cutoff of adjusted p below 0.01, was how clones that differed between time points or between blood and tumor were identified. Imported from immuneACCESS, the table was reduced by TCRdb to in-frame sequences with V and J called. These copies leave out some clones; in studies compared against another copy, an unresolved V gene accounts for under half, and the cause of the remainder is not known. That table supplies the V and J calls and clone size; D and trimming were determined from the DNA. Within this sample are nearly 50,000 clones, with 70% to 90% of them counted one time only. The top ten clonotypes cover under 2.5% of the sample.

As concerns this clone: This clone's antigen is unknown. One base away there is no much larger clone; base qualities are not given.

The CDR3 runs 14 amino acids, cysteine and phenylalanine included. Just the 42-base CDR3 DNA is kept, in frame starting at base 1. V is cut back by 7 bases and J by 7 bases, with 7 bases in the junction unmatched. According to the germline V gene, CDR1 reads MDHEN and CDR2 reads SYDVKM. The time point label on this specimen signifies: peripheral blood 6 weeks after treatment start. A total of some 30 patients with locally advanced or metastatic urothelial carcinoma, treated at Memorial Sloan Kettering on a trial protocol, made up the cohort. Peripheral blood mononuclear cells were collected pretreatment and during treatment, at between 1 and 8 total time points per patient. The Qiagen DNeasy Blood extraction kit was used to purify genomic DNA from total PBMCs and from tumor samples. PBMCs were collected pretreatment and during treatment, and were isolated and stored as previously described.

The sample in question was PBMCs, obtained around atezolizumab (anti-PD-L1) treatment. Recombination joined TRBV28 with TRBJ2-2, with TRBD1 identical over 9 junction bases. This clonotype was sampled from a man aged 50 to 60 with urothelial cancer. The nucleotides are TGTGCCAGCAAAGCGGGACAGGGTATCGGGGAGCTGTTTTTT. Translated, this gives CASKAGQGIGELFF.